The TCR beta chain described here comes from a study of blood T cell repertoires in COVID-19. Study at large: Acute and convalescent COVID-19 specimens originated in the United States, Italy and Spain. PBMCs, B-cell-depleted T cells, or T cells provided the cDNA or gDNA that made up the material.

V dropped 4 bases and J dropped 6 bases, with 14 bases sitting between them. The germline V gene encodes CDR1 MGHRA and CDR2 YSYEKL. The CDR3 is 14 amino acids. Study processing details: Nucleated cell counts were estimated from reference gene primer amplification. Some clones are missing from TCRdb's copy, which holds only in-frame ones; the method was immunoSEQ multiplex PCR. Clone size and the V and J calls come from that table; the DNA yielded D and trimming. In the table there are roughly 86,000 clones, approximately 80% of which are singletons. The V call is TRBV4-1, the J call TRBJ2-3, with D perhaps TRBD1 (7 bases). The TCR sequence derives from a man aged 50-59 years with acute or convalescent COVID-19. Input material: peripheral blood. DNA of the CDR3: TGCGCCAGCAGCCGGATGCCAGGGGGGGATACGCAGTATTTT. Translated: CASSRMPGGDTQYF.